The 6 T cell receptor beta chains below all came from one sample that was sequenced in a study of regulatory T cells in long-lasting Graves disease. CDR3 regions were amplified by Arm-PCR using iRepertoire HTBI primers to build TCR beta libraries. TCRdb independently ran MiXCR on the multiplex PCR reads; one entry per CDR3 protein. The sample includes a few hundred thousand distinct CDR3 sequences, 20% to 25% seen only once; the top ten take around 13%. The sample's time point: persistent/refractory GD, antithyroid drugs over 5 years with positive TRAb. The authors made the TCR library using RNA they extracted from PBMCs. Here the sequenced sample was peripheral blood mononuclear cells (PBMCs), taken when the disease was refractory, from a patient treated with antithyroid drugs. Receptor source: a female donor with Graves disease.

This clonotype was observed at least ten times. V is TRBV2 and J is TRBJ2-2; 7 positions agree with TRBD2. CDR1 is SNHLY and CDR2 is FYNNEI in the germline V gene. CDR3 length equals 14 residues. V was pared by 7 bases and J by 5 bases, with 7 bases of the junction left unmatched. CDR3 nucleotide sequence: TGTGCCAGCACCCTTTGGGAGGGGACCGGGGAGCTGTTTTTT. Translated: CASTLWEGTGELFF. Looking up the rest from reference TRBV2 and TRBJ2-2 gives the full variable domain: EPEVTQTPSHQVTQMGQEVILRCVPISNHLYFYWYRQILGQKVEFLVSFYNNEISEKSEIFDDQFSVERPDGSNFTLKIRSTKLEDSAMYFCASTLWEGTGELFFGEGSRLTVL.

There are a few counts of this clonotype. CDR3 sequence reads: CASRPGTGANSPLHF. The CDR3 coding sequence is TGTGCCAGCAGACCCGGGACAGGGGCCAATTCACCCCTCCACTTT. The V gene is TRBV28, the J gene TRBJ1-6; 10 nucleotides align to TRBD1. The CDR3 covers 15 residues. With 6 bases clipped from V and 7 bases from J, the junction kept 6 bases outside the gene matches. CDR1 is MDHEN and CDR2 is SYDVKM in the germline V gene.

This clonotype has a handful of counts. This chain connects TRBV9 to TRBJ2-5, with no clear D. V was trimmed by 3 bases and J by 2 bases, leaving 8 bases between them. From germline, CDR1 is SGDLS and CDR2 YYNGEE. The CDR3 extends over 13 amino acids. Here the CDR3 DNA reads TGTGCCAGCAGCGAAGAGCCACAAGAGACCCAGTACTTC. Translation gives CASSEEPQETQYF.

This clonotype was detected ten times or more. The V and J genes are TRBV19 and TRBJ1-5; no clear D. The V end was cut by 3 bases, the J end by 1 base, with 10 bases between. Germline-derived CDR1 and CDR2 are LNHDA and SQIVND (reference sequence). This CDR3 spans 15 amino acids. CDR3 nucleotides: TGTGCCAGTAGTATTTGGGGTGGAAGCAATCAGCCCCAGCATTTT. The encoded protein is CASSIWGGSNQPQHF.

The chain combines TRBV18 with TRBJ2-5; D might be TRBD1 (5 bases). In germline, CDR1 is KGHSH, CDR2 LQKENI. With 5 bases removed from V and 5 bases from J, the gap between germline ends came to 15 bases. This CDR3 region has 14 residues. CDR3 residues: CASSAQVSEETQYF. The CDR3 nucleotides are TGTGCCAGCTCAGCACAGGTGTCGGAGGAGACCCAGTACTTC.

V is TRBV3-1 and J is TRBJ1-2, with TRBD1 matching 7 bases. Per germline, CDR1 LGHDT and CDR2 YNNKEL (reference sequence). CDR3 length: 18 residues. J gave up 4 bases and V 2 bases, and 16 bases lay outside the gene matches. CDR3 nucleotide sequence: TGTGCCAGCAGCCAAAGGACCCCAATCAAGGGGGCGGGCTATGGCTACACCTTC. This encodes CASSQRTPIKGAGYGYTF.